This T cell receptor beta chain was sequenced during a study of T cell responses to AZD1222 COVID-19 vaccine. Notes on the study in general: Donors skewed white British and female; clonal diversity was possibly underestimated. Per reports, nearly half of all spike-specific TCRs target regions that are unmutated in variants. Only five to seven individuals given AZD1222 were seropositive at baseline.

Only in-frame clones appear in the TCRdb table, and some are missing; sequencing was by immunoSEQ multiplex PCR. The data show 70,000 to 100,000 clones, with approximately 83% seen just once and about 3.5% held by the top ten. The germline CDR1 and CDR2 sequences are MDHEN and SYDVKM. V shed 3 bases and J shed 8 bases, with 16 bases lying between them. The CDR3 covers 14 residues. Worth noting for this clone: Its antigen is unknown.

The source is an adult who received the AZD1222 COVID-19 vaccine. The chain recombines TRBV28 with TRBJ1-2; no firm D call. This material consisted of peripheral blood, taken 28 days after the second AZD1222 dose. CDR3: CASSLRVTGIGYTF. The CDR3 DNA follows: TGTGCCAGCAGTTTGAGGGTTACCGGCATCGGCTACACCTTC.